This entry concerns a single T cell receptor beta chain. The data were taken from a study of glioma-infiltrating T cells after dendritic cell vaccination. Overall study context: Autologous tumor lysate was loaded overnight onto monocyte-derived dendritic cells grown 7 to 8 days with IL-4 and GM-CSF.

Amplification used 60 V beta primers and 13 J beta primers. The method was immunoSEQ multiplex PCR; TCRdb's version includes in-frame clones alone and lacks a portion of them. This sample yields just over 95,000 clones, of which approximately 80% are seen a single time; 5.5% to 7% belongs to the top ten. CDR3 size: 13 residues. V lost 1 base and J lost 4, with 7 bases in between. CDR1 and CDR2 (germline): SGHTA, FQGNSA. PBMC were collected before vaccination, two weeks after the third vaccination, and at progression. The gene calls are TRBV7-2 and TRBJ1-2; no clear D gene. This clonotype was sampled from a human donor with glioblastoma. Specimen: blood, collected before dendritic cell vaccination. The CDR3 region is CASSLDRSYGYTF. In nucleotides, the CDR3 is TGTGCCAGCAGCTTAGACCGCAGCTATGGCTACACCTTC.